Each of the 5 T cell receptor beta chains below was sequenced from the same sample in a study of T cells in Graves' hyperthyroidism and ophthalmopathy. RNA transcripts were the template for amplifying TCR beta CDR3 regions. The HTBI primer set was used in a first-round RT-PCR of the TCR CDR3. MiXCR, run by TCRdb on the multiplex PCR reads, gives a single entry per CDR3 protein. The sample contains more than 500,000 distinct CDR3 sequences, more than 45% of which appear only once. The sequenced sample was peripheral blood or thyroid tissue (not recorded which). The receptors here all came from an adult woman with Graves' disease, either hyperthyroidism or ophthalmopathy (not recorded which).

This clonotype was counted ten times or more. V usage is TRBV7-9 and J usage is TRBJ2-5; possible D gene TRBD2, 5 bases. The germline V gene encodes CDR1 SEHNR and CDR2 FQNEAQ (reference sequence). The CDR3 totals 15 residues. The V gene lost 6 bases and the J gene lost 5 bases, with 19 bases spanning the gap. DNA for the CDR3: TGTGCCAGCAGTTCGACTTTTCGGGATCCCGAGACCCAGTACTTC. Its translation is CASSSTFRDPETQYF.

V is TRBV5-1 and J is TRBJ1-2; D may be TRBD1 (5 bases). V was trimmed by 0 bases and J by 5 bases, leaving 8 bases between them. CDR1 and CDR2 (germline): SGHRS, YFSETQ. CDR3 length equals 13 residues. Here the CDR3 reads CASSLAGEYGYTF. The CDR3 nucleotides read TGCGCCAGCAGCTTGGCGGGGGAATATGGCTACACCTTC.

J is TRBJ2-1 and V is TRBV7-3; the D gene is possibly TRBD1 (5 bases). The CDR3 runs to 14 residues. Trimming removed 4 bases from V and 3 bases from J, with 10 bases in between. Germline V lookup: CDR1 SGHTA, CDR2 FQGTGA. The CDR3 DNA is TGTGCCAGCAGCTCCGACAGCATCTACAATGAGCAGTTCTTC. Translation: CASSSDSIYNEQFF. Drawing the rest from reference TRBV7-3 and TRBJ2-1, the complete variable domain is GAGVSQTPSNKVTEKGKYVELRCDPISGHTALYWYRQSLGQGPEFLIYFQGTGAADDSGLPNDRFFAVRPEGSVSTLKIQRTERGDSAVYLCASSSDSIYNEQFFGPGTRLTVL.

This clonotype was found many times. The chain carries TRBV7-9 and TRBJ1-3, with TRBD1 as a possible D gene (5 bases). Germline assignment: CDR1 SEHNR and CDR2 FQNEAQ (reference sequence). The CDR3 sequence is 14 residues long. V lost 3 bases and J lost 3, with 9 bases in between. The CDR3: CASSFSGLGNTIYF. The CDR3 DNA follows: TGTGCCAGCAGCTTTTCGGGGCTTGGAAACACCATATATTTT.

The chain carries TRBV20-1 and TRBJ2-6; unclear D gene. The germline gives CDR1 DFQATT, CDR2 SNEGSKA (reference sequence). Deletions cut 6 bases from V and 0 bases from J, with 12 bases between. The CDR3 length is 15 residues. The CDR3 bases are TGCAGTGCAACGGACGAGACCTCTGGGGCCAACGTCCTGACTTTC. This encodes CSATDETSGANVLTF.